The rows below give T cell receptor beta chains drawn from one sample of a study of T cell responses to AZD1222 COVID-19 vaccine. Repertoires were generated with immunoSEQ multiplex PCR, while TCRdb's copy carries only in-frame clones and drops some. Seen here are approximately 100,000 clones, just over 90% observed once, and the top ten hold roughly 4.5%. Sample: peripheral blood, taken on day 0 of AZD1222 vaccination. The receptors come from an adult in good health. Both conserved end residues are part of each CDR3. A D gene is named only where the DNA matches it firmly. Expanded clones are given a class, and other clones once, few, many or no size at all.

v_gene	j_gene	d_gene	abundance	CDR3nt	CDR3aa
TRBV9	TRBJ2-3	TRBD2	.	TGTGCCAGCAGCGTAGGGGAGGGGCCCCGGACAGATACGCAGTATTTT	CASSVGEGPRTDTQYF
TRBV9	TRBJ2-7	TRBD1	few	TGTGCCAGCAGCCTCGGGACAGGGCCTATCTACGAGCAGTACTTC	CASSLGTGPIYEQYF
TRBV5-1	TRBJ2-7	.	.	TGCGCCAGCAGCTTGGTTCCGTACTTC	CASSLVPYF
TRBV5-1	TRBJ2-2	TRBD2	.	TGCGCCAGCAGCTGGGGACTAGCGGGGGCCACCGGGGAGCTGTTTTTT	CASSWGLAGATGELFF
TRBV3-1/TRBV3-2	TRBJ1-1	.	.	TGTGCCAGCAGCCGCAGGGGAAGCACTGAAGCTTTCTTT	CASSRRGSTEAFF
TRBV12-5	TRBJ1-5	TRBD1	.	TGTGCTAGTGGTGCTCGGGACAGGGGCAATCAGCCCCAGCATTTT	CASGARDRGNQPQHF
TRBV6-2/TRBV6-3	TRBJ1-3	.	.	TGTGCCAGCAGCCTTCAGAATCCAGGGTCTGGAAACACCATATATTTT	CASSLQNPGSGNTIYF
TRBV7-2	TRBJ2-7	.	.	TGTGCCAGCAGCTTAGGAGGGGAAGAGCAGTACTTC	CASSLGGEEQYF
TRBV7-9	TRBJ2-1	TRBD2	.	TGTGCCAGCAGCCTAAGCGGGGGGGCAGCTGAGCAGTTCTTC	CASSLSGGAAEQFF
TRBV20-1	TRBJ2-2	TRBD2	.	TGCAGTGCTAGTCGGACGCGGGGGGCCTTCACCGGGGAGCTGTTTTTT	CSASRTRGAFTGELFF
TRBV5-4	TRBJ2-3	.	.	TGTGCCAGCAGCAGAGGGGCAGGGACAGATACGCAGTATTTT	CASSRGAGTDTQYF
TRBV5-1	TRBJ2-7	TRBD2	.	TGCGCCAGCAGCTTTAGCGGGGGGGCTTACGAGCAGTACTTC	CASSFSGGAYEQYF
TRBV19	TRBJ2-7	TRBD2	.	TGTGCCAGTAGTATCGGGAGGAGCTACGAGCAGTACTTC	CASSIGRSYEQYF
TRBV4-2	TRBJ1-4	.	.	TGTGCCAGCAGCCAAGAGCCCCGAGGGATGGGTAATGAAAAACTGTTTTTT	CASSQEPRGMGNEKLFF
TRBV18	TRBJ2-5	.	.	TGTGCCAGCTCACGACAAAACCAAGAGACCCAGTACTTC	CASSRQNQETQYF
TRBV7-9	TRBJ2-3	.	.	TGTGCCAGCAGCTCCCGGACAGAAAACACAGATACGCAGTATTTT	CASSSRTENTDTQYF
TRBV7-3	TRBJ2-5	.	.	TGTGCCAGCAGCCCGGGCCCCCAAGAGACCCAGTACTTC	CASSPGPQETQYF
TRBV19	TRBJ1-6	.	.	TGTGCCAGTACTAGTAGGGCTCGGGCACCCCTCCACTTT	CASTSRARAPLHF
TRBV5-5	TRBJ1-1	.	.	TGTGCCAGCAGCTTGGTCCGGAGAGACACTGAAGCTTTCTTT	CASSLVRRDTEAFF
TRBV9	TRBJ2-7	TRBD1	.	TGTGCCAGCAGCGTAGCGACAGGGGGTCTAAACTTC	CASSVATGGLNF
TRBV6-5	TRBJ2-3	.	once	TGTGCCAGCAGTTACGCACAGTACACAGATACGCAGTATTTT	CASSYAQYTDTQYF
TRBV11-3	TRBJ1-1	.	.	TGTGCCAGCAGCTTAACAGTGAACACTGAAGCTTTCTTT	CASSLTVNTEAFF
TRBV9	TRBJ1-4	.	.	TGTGCCAGCAGCGTAGGGCAAACTAATGAAAAACTGTTTTTT	CASSVGQTNEKLFF
TRBV9	TRBJ2-3	.	.	TGTGCCAGCAGCGTAGAAGGACGGCCCCCAGATACGCAGTATTTT	CASSVEGRPPDTQYF
TRBV9	TRBJ1-1	.	.	TGTGCCAGCAGCGTAGAGGCAGGGGCGGACACTGAAGCTTTCTTT	CASSVEAGADTEAFF
TRBV12-3/TRBV12-4	TRBJ1-2	.	.	TGTGCCAGCAGTGGCAGGCTCTATGGCTACACCTTC	CASSGRLYGYTF
TRBV9	TRBJ2-7	TRBD1	.	TGTGCCAGCAGCGTAGTAGACAGGGGTTCCCACGAGCAGTACTTC	CASSVVDRGSHEQYF
TRBV5-6	TRBJ1-4	.	few	TGTGCCAGCAGCTTGCGTGGCCAGCTTAATGAAAAACTGTTTTTT	CASSLRGQLNEKLFF
TRBV4-3	TRBJ2-5	TRBD2	.	TGCGCCAGCAGCCGGACTAGCGGTGGTGGAGAGACCCAGTACTTC	CASSRTSGGGETQYF
TRBV7-2	TRBJ1-3	.	.	TGTGCCAGCAGCTTTGGCAGCTCCTCTGGAAACACCATATATTTT	CASSFGSSSGNTIYF
TRBV28	TRBJ2-7	TRBD1	.	TGTGCCAGCAGTCCACCCGGGACAGGGATCTACGAGCAGTACTTC	CASSPPGTGIYEQYF
TRBV4-3	TRBJ2-3	.	.	TGCGCCAGCAGCCAAGATCATGGGTGGACAGATACGCAGTATTTT	CASSQDHGWTDTQYF
TRBV20-1	TRBJ2-4	.	.	TGCAGTGCTAGTGGGCTAGCCAAAAACATTCAGTACTTC	CSASGLAKNIQYF
TRBV5-4	TRBJ1-2	TRBD1	.	TGTGCCAGCAGCTTGGCTGACAGGGGGGGCGATGGCTACACCTTC	CASSLADRGGDGYTF
TRBV12-5	TRBJ2-6	TRBD1	.	TGTGCTAGTGGTTTGTTCCGGGGACAGGGGATAGCTGGGGCCAACGTCCTGACTTTC	CASGLFRGQGIAGANVLTF
TRBV28	TRBJ2-7	TRBD1	.	TGTGCCAGCAGGAGACAGGGAACCCGTACCTACGAGCAGTACTTC	CASRRQGTRTYEQYF
TRBV27	TRBJ2-7	.	.	TGTGCCAGCAGTTTAGAGGGGTCGGCCGAGCAGTACTTC	CASSLEGSAEQYF
TRBV5-1	TRBJ1-3	.	.	TGCGCCAGCAGCCCTAGCCGGTCTGGAAACACCATATATTTT	CASSPSRSGNTIYF
TRBV5-4	TRBJ2-3	.	.	TGTGCCAGCAGCTTGGTGGCAGGGATTTTAGATACGCAGTATTTT	CASSLVAGILDTQYF
TRBV9	TRBJ2-3	.	.	TGTGCCAGCGACCGGGACCTCTCGTCAGATACGCAGTATTTT	CASDRDLSSDTQYF
TRBV5-1	TRBJ2-3	TRBD2	few	TGCGCCAGCAGCTACGGACTAGCGGGGGGGCAGGTAGATACGCAGTATTTT	CASSYGLAGGQVDTQYF
TRBV16	TRBJ1-2	TRBD1	.	TGTGCCAGCAGCCAATCGACAGGGAACTATGGCTACACCTTC	CASSQSTGNYGYTF
TRBV27	TRBJ1-1	.	.	TGTGCCAGCAGCCCCCGCTGGACGGTAAACACTGAAGCTTTCTTT	CASSPRWTVNTEAFF
TRBV27	TRBJ1-2	.	once	TGTGCCAGCAGTTTCAGGGGCGATGGCTACACCTTC	CASSFRGDGYTF
TRBV5-4	TRBJ1-2	.	.	TGTGCCAGCAGCCAAGAGGCACCGACAGGTGTCTACACCTTC	CASSQEAPTGVYTF
TRBV7-8	TRBJ2-7	.	.	TGTGCCAGCAGCTTAGCGGGGGGACTCTCCTACGAGCAGTACTTC	CASSLAGGLSYEQYF
TRBV30	TRBJ1-2	.	.	TGTGCCTGGACTCGCCTGGACTTGTTCTACACCTTC	CAWTRLDLFYTF
TRBV6-5	TRBJ2-7	TRBD1	.	TGTGCCAGCACCGCGACAGGGCCAACCTACGAGCAGTACTTC	CASTATGPTYEQYF